This is a list of T cell receptor beta chains from one sample in a study of cytomegalovirus exposure and HLA in healthy donors. Clones were read by immunoSEQ multiplex PCR, and TCRdb kept only the in-frame ones, dropping some. The sample shows some 160,000 clones, 77% of them seen only once. The sample consisted of PBMCs. These receptors were collected from a woman in her 30s in good health and CMV-seronegative. Each CDR3 is given with its conserved first and last residue. The order of the fields is J gene, D gene, V gene, clone size, CDR3 protein, CDR3 DNA. D genes are given only for firm matches. Clone size appears in some rows only: once, few, many, or a class for an expanded clone.

J: TRBJ2-1; D: TRBD2; V: TRBV5-5; size: .; CDR3: CASSLDGGGRGEQFF; DNA: TGTGCCAGCAGCTTGGACGGGGGAGGGAGGGGTGAGCAGTTCTTC
J: TRBJ2-7; D: .; V: TRBV5-6; size: .; CDR3: CASSFFPSEQYF; DNA: TGTGCCAGCAGCTTTTTCCCCAGCGAGCAGTACTTC
J: TRBJ2-7; D: .; V: TRBV7-8; size: .; CDR3: CASSLAGPSYEQYF; DNA: TGTGCCAGCAGCTTAGCGGGGCCCTCCTACGAGCAGTACTTC
J: TRBJ2-5; D: TRBD2; V: TRBV5-1; size: .; CDR3: CASRKQGLAGEETQYF; DNA: TGCGCCAGCAGAAAGCAGGGACTAGCGGGGGAAGAGACCCAGTACTTC
J: TRBJ1-2; D: TRBD1; V: TRBV25-1; size: .; CDR3: CASSDLTTGEVYGYTF; DNA: TGTGCCAGCAGTGACCTTACTACAGGGGAGGTCTATGGCTACACCTTC
J: TRBJ2-5; D: TRBD1; V: TRBV27; size: .; CDR3: CASSLSWGQGASETQYF; DNA: TGTGCCAGCAGTTTATCGTGGGGACAGGGGGCGTCGGAGACCCAGTACTTC
J: TRBJ2-5; D: TRBD2; V: TRBV7-2; size: .; CDR3: CASSLVSSGEETQYF; DNA: TGTGCCAGCAGCTTAGTGTCTAGCGGGGAAGAGACCCAGTACTTC
J: TRBJ1-5; D: .; V: TRBV2; size: .; CDR3: CASSGSGGNQPQHF; DNA: TGTGCCAGCAGTGGGTCTGGCGGGAATCAGCCCCAGCATTTT
J: TRBJ2-5; D: .; V: TRBV19; size: once; CDR3: CASSIYGARETQYF; DNA: TGTGCCAGTAGTATCTATGGAGCCCGGGAGACCCAGTACTTC
J: TRBJ2-6; D: TRBD1; V: TRBV5-1; size: .; CDR3: CASQTTGLFLSGANVLTF; DNA: TGCGCCAGCCAGACGACAGGGCTATTCCTCTCTGGGGCCAACGTCCTGACTTTC
J: TRBJ2-5; D: .; V: TRBV27; size: .; CDR3: CASRNRGTQYF; DNA: TGTGCCAGCAGAAACCGCGGGACCCAGTACTTC
J: TRBJ1-2; D: .; V: TRBV19; size: .; CDR3: CASTPGFRYGYTF; DNA: TGTGCCAGCACTCCAGGGTTTCGCTATGGCTACACCTTC
J: TRBJ2-1; D: TRBD1; V: TRBV5-1; size: .; CDR3: CASSLLTGGDDEQFF; DNA: TGCGCCAGCAGCTTACTGACAGGGGGCGACGACGAGCAGTTCTTC
J: TRBJ1-4; D: .; V: TRBV7-9; size: once; CDR3: CASSPSPEKLFF; DNA: TGTGCCAGCAGCCCCAGTCCCGAAAAACTGTTTTTT
J: TRBJ2-3; D: .; V: TRBV9; size: once; CDR3: CASSVDPGMADTQYF; DNA: TGTGCCAGCAGCGTAGATCCAGGGATGGCAGATACGCAGTATTTT
J: TRBJ2-5; D: TRBD2; V: TRBV28; size: .; CDR3: CASSLRLTSGGAQETQYF; DNA: TGTGCCAGCAGTCTCAGATTAACTAGCGGGGGGGCGCAAGAGACCCAGTACTTC
J: TRBJ2-7; D: TRBD2; V: TRBV18; size: .; CDR3: CASSPSLSIGGESSYEQYF; DNA: TGTGCCAGCTCACCGAGTTTATCGATCGGGGGGGAGAGCTCCTACGAGCAGTACTTC
J: TRBJ2-1; D: .; V: TRBV7-3; size: .; CDR3: CASSQFGQDYNEQFF; DNA: TGTGCCAGCAGCCAGTTCGGTCAGGACTACAATGAGCAGTTCTTC
J: TRBJ2-3; D: TRBD2; V: TRBV19; size: .; CDR3: CASSITQRGDRDTQYF; DNA: TGTGCCAGTAGTATAACTCAGCGGGGGGATAGAGATACGCAGTATTTT
J: TRBJ1-1; D: TRBD1; V: TRBV6-5; size: .; CDR3: CASSLNPGQDTEAFF; DNA: TGTGCCAGCAGTTTAAACCCGGGACAGGACACTGAAGCTTTCTTT
J: TRBJ2-7; D: TRBD1; V: TRBV5-1; size: .; CDR3: CASSLATGTAGTYEQYF; DNA: TGCGCCAGCAGCTTGGCAACCGGGACAGCTGGTACCTACGAGCAGTACTTC
J: TRBJ2-3; D: .; V: TRBV2; size: .; CDR3: CASSDIRTMQYF; DNA: TGTGCCAGCAGTGATATCCGGACTATGCAGTATTTT
J: TRBJ2-7; D: .; V: TRBV5-1; size: once; CDR3: CASSSNGYEQYF; DNA: TGCGCCAGCAGCTCTAACGGGTACGAGCAGTACTTC
J: TRBJ1-4; D: TRBD1; V: TRBV19; size: .; CDR3: CASIDRVETNEKLFF; DNA: TGTGCCAGTATCGACAGGGTGGAAACTAATGAAAAACTGTTTTTT
J: TRBJ2-1; D: .; V: TRBV5-6; size: .; CDR3: CASSHRGWASYNEQFF; DNA: TGTGCCAGCAGCCACCGGGGTTGGGCCTCCTACAATGAGCAGTTCTTC
J: TRBJ2-1; D: .; V: TRBV10-3; size: .; CDR3: CAITWDSSYNEQFF; DNA: TGTGCCATCACCTGGGACTCTTCCTACAATGAGCAGTTCTTC
J: TRBJ1-1; D: TRBD1; V: TRBV5-4; size: .; CDR3: CASSLDPGTGANTEAFF; DNA: TGTGCCAGCAGCTTGGACCCCGGGACAGGAGCCAACACTGAAGCTTTCTTT
J: TRBJ2-1; D: TRBD2; V: TRBV18; size: .; CDR3: CASSPGLAGYNEQFF; DNA: TGTGCCAGCTCACCGGGACTAGCGGGATACAATGAGCAGTTCTTC
J: TRBJ2-3; D: TRBD2; V: TRBV5-1; size: once; CDR3: CASSLGLAGDTQYF; DNA: TGCGCCAGCAGCTTGGGACTAGCGGGAGATACGCAGTATTTT
J: TRBJ2-5; D: TRBD1; V: TRBV18; size: once; CDR3: CASSPRTGQQETQYF; DNA: TGTGCCAGCTCACCTAGGACAGGGCAGCAAGAGACCCAGTACTTC
J: TRBJ2-1; D: TRBD2; V: TRBV19; size: .; CDR3: CASSISGLAPAEQFF; DNA: TGTGCCAGTAGTATCTCCGGACTAGCGCCGGCTGAGCAGTTCTTC
J: TRBJ2-2; D: TRBD2; V: TRBV6-5; size: few; CDR3: CASRIGLAGELFF; DNA: TGTGCCAGCAGGATTGGACTAGCCGGGGAGCTGTTTTTT
J: TRBJ2-3; D: TRBD2; V: TRBV4-3; size: .; CDR3: CASSQGSGSLCTQYF; DNA: TGCGCCAGCAGCCAAGGTAGCGGGAGTTTGTGCACGCAGTATTTT
J: TRBJ1-5; D: .; V: TRBV2; size: .; CDR3: CASSVETGGNQPQHF; DNA: TGTGCCAGCAGTGTTGAGACAGGCGGAAATCAGCCCCAGCATTTT
J: TRBJ2-2; D: .; V: TRBV5-1; size: .; CDR3: CASSLPTGDTGELFF; DNA: TGCGCCAGCAGCTTGCCCACGGGAGACACCGGGGAGCTGTTTTTT
J: TRBJ2-1; D: .; V: TRBV19; size: .; CDR3: CASRPGLYNEQFF; DNA: TGTGCCAGTAGACCGGGTCTCTACAATGAGCAGTTCTTC
J: TRBJ1-1; D: .; V: TRBV6-5; size: .; CDR3: CASSSGGAEAFF; DNA: TGTGCCAGCAGTTCGGGAGGGGCCGAAGCTTTCTTT
J: TRBJ2-3; D: TRBD1; V: TRBV7-9; size: .; CDR3: CASSFPMTGGEITDTQYF; DNA: TGTGCCAGCAGCTTCCCAATGACAGGGGGTGAAATCACAGATACGCAGTATTTT
J: TRBJ1-1; D: TRBD1; V: TRBV19; size: .; CDR3: CATQRTGVNTEAFF; DNA: TGTGCCACCCAGAGGACAGGGGTGAACACTGAAGCTTTCTTT
J: TRBJ1-4; D: TRBD1; V: TRBV5-1; size: .; CDR3: CASSLKTGDEKLFF; DNA: TGCGCCAGCAGCTTGAAGACAGGGGACGAAAAACTGTTTTTT
J: TRBJ2-1; D: TRBD2; V: TRBV10-3; size: once; CDR3: CAIRGTSGGGYYNEQFF; DNA: TGTGCCATCAGGGGGACTAGCGGGGGGGGGTACTACAATGAGCAGTTCTTC
J: TRBJ1-3; D: TRBD1; V: TRBV5-4; size: .; CDR3: CASSRGTGPGNTIYF; DNA: TGTGCCAGCAGTCGTGGGACAGGGCCTGGAAACACCATATATTTT
J: TRBJ2-1; D: .; V: TRBV6-5; size: .; CDR3: CASRGGGNEQFF; DNA: TGTGCCAGCCGCGGAGGTGGTAATGAGCAGTTCTTC
J: TRBJ1-1; D: .; V: TRBV7-3; size: few; CDR3: CASSLQGIGTEAFF; DNA: TGTGCCAGCAGCTTACAGGGAATCGGCACTGAAGCTTTCTTT
J: TRBJ2-1; D: TRBD2; V: TRBV19; size: .; CDR3: CASSMGLAGNEQFF; DNA: TGTGCCAGTAGTATGGGACTAGCGGGGAATGAGCAGTTCTTC
J: TRBJ1-1; D: .; V: TRBV29-1; size: .; CDR3: CSVGGSRDTEAFF; DNA: TGCAGCGTGGGGGGGAGCAGGGACACTGAAGCTTTCTTT
J: TRBJ2-7; D: TRBD2; V: TRBV30; size: .; CDR3: CAWSPGLAGQDEQYF; DNA: TGTGCCTGGAGTCCCGGACTAGCGGGTCAGGACGAGCAGTACTTC
J: TRBJ2-2; D: .; V: TRBV29-1; size: .; CDR3: CSVEGHRLSTGELFF; DNA: TGCAGCGTTGAAGGACACCGTCTCTCCACCGGGGAGCTGTTTTTT
J: TRBJ2-5; D: .; V: TRBV7-6; size: .; CDR3: CASSFPLEETQYF; DNA: TGTGCCAGCAGCTTTCCCCTAGAAGAGACCCAGTACTTC
J: TRBJ1-1; D: TRBD1; V: TRBV5-4; size: .; CDR3: CASRGQDQEGEAFF; DNA: TGTGCCAGCAGGGGACAGGACCAGGAGGGTGAAGCTTTCTTT
J: TRBJ2-7; D: TRBD1; V: TRBV18; size: .; CDR3: CASSGQGISYEQYF; DNA: TGTGCCAGCTCAGGACAGGGTATCTCCTACGAGCAGTACTTC
J: TRBJ2-1; D: TRBD1; V: TRBV28; size: .; CDR3: CASSNPGQGRHEQFF; DNA: TGTGCCAGCAGCAACCCGGGACAGGGGCGTCATGAGCAGTTCTTC
J: TRBJ1-2; D: TRBD1; V: TRBV15; size: once; CDR3: CATSRLGTGGNGYPF; DNA: TGTGCCACCAGCAGACTTGGGACAGGGGGGAATGGCTACCCCTTC
J: TRBJ2-1; D: TRBD2; V: TRBV11-3; size: .; CDR3: CASSPRMESSGGNEQFF; DNA: TGTGCCAGCAGCCCCCGGATGGAGTCTAGCGGGGGAAATGAGCAGTTCTTC
J: TRBJ2-3; D: .; V: TRBV6-5; size: .; CDR3: CASSVGGGGDTQYF; DNA: TGTGCCAGCAGTGTGGGAGGGGGGGGAGATACGCAGTATTTT